The 13 T cell receptor beta chains listed next were all sequenced from one sample in a study of blood T cell repertoires in COVID-19. Here immunoSEQ multiplex PCR was the method, and the copy in TCRdb shows in-frame clones only, minus some. The repertoire holds around 300,000 clones, with around 90% as singletons. Sequencing was carried out using peripheral blood. These receptors were obtained from a woman aged 45-59 years with COVID-19, enrolled during active disease.

The V gene is TRBV18, the J gene TRBJ2-7; 7 nucleotides match TRBD2. The CDR3 is 15 amino acids. CDR1 is KGHSH, CDR2 LQKENI, per germline. The junction had 6 bases not matched to a gene; V was cut back by 2 bases and J by 2 bases. DNA of the CDR3: TGTGCCAGCTCACCAAGCCTAGCGGAGACCTACGAGCAGTACTTC. It is translated as CASSPSLAETYEQYF.

This chain joins TRBV11-3 and TRBJ2-1; no reliable D call. Trimming left V 1 base short and J 2 bases short, with 15 bases between. CDR1 is SGHNT and CDR2 is YENEEA in the germline V gene. The CDR3 has 17 amino acids. CDR3 sequence: CASSLALGVSTYNEQFF. The DNA for the CDR3 is TGTGCCAGCAGCTTAGCCCTGGGCGTATCTACCTACAATGAGCAGTTCTTC.

The rearrangement uses TRBV27 and TRBJ1-1, with 12 bases that match TRBD1. Germline loops: CDR1 MNHEY, CDR2 SMNVEV (reference sequence). V lost 5 bases, J lost 4 bases, and 8 bases stayed unmatched. The CDR3 length is 16 residues. CDR3 sequence: CASSPPGQGAFTEAFF. CDR3 DNA: TGTGCCAGCAGTCCTCCGGGACAGGGGGCTTTCACTGAAGCTTTCTTT.

This clone was seen a single time. Sequence at one end of the junction differs from germline and may be a read error. The genes are TRBV7-7 and TRBJ2-5; 7 nucleotides line up with TRBD1. Germline CDR1 is SSHAT and CDR2 is FNYEAQ (reference sequence). The CDR3 has 13 residues. The CDR3 bases are TGTGCTAGCAGCTTACACAGGGGTGAGACCCAGTACTTC. Translation gives CASSLHRGETQYF.

The chain carries TRBV7-9 and TRBJ1-2; 8 bases line up with TRBD1. Germline V lookup: CDR1 SEHNR, CDR2 FQNEAQ (reference sequence). The CDR3 runs 15 residues. The V and J ends lost 5 bases and 7 bases, in that order; junction bases with no gene match: 12. CDR3 loop: CASSPPGDRQSGYTF. In nucleotides, the CDR3 is TGTGCCAGCAGCCCCCCCGGGGACAGGCAGTCTGGCTACACCTTC.

This clone has a single count. The CDR3 DNA sequence: TGTGCCAGCAGTTTACAGGGAAGGGGGAATGAAAAACTGTTTTTT. Translation: CASSLQGRGNEKLFF. This rearrangement joins TRBV28 to TRBJ1-4; D perhaps matches TRBD1 (6 bases). The CDR3 is 15 amino acids. Germline CDR1 is MDHEN and CDR2 is SYDVKM. V was trimmed by 2 bases and J by 5 bases, leaving 12 bases between them. The variable domain in full, with the rest retrieved from reference TRBV28 and TRBJ1-4, is DVKVTQSSRYLVKRTGEKVFLECVQDMDHENMFWYRQDPGLGLRLIYFSYDVKMKEKGDIPEGYSVSREKKERFSLILESASTNQTSMYLCASSLQGRGNEKLFFGSGTQLSVL.

The rearrangement uses TRBV5-1 and TRBJ2-3, with a tentative D call TRBD1 (5 bases). V lost 3 bases and J 1 base, leaving 12 bases between the germline ends. Germline V CDR1 and CDR2: SGHRS, YFSETQ. CDR3 length: 15 residues. The CDR3 protein is CASSYGRVGTDTQYF. CDR3 in DNA: TGCGCCAGCAGCTATGGCAGGGTAGGCACAGATACGCAGTATTTT.

The chain links TRBV4-1 to TRBJ2-7; 13 positions agree with TRBD2. J lost 3 bases, V lost 2 bases, and 4 bases had no gene match. This CDR3 has 16 amino acids. Per the germline V gene, CDR1 is MGHRA and CDR2 is YSYEKL. The CDR3 bases are TGCGCCAGCAGCCAAACGACTAGCGGGGGGTTCTACGAGCAGTACTTC. Amino acids: CASSQTTSGGFYEQYF.

The V gene is TRBV6-2 or TRBV6-3, the J gene TRBJ1-5; D might be TRBD1 (5 bases). The CDR3 runs 14 residues. The V and J ends lost 6 bases and 4 bases respectively, with 13 bases between them. Per the germline V gene, CDR1 is MNHEY and CDR2 is SVGEGT. This CDR3 is CASSLGLTNQPQHF. As DNA, the CDR3 is TGTGCCAGCAGCCTGGGACTAACAAATCAGCCCCAGCATTTT.

J is TRBJ1-6 and V is TRBV6-5; tentative D call: TRBD1 (5 bases). Germline loops: CDR1 MNHEY, CDR2 SVGAGI. Trimming took 8 bases from V and 13 from J, leaving 18 bases between them. This CDR3 comprises 13 residues. CDR3 region: CASQGSPSSPLHF. The CDR3 coding sequence is TGTGCCAGCCAGGGTTCCCCTTCTTCCCCCCTCCACTTT.

The chain joins TRBV19 to TRBJ2-2; D gene uncertain. CDR1 is LNHDA and CDR2 is SQIVND in the germline V gene (reference sequence). The CDR3 has 15 amino acids. Trimming stripped 0 bases from V and 4 bases from J, with 9 bases between. The CDR3 sequence is CASSIENSITGELFF. The CDR3 nucleotides are TGTGCCAGTAGTATAGAAAACTCCATCACCGGGGAGCTGTTTTTT.

The CDR3: CASSSVGGHQETQYF. The DNA of the CDR3 is TGTGCCAGCAGCTCAGTGGGGGGTCATCAAGAGACCCAGTACTTC. The chain has TRBV7-7 and TRBJ2-5, with D maybe TRBD2 (6 bases). Germline CDR1 is SSHAT and CDR2 is FNYEAQ (reference sequence). V lost 4 bases and J 2 bases, leaving 14 bases between the germline ends. The length of the CDR3 is 15 residues.

The chain combines TRBV18 with TRBJ1-1, with a possible D match to TRBD1 (6 bases). V lost 6 bases and J 4 bases, leaving 18 bases between the germline ends. CDR1 is KGHSH, CDR2 LQKENI, per germline. The length of the CDR3 is 15 residues. CDR3 protein: CASSREAGGGTEAFF. The CDR3, as DNA: TGTGCCAGCTCCCGGGAGGCGGGGGGCGGCACTGAAGCTTTCTTT.